This T cell receptor beta chain is drawn from a study of blood T cell repertoires in COVID-19. Study at large: Sites in the United States, Italy and Spain provided acute and convalescent COVID-19 samples. The cDNA or gDNA used as material had been derived from T cells, B-cell-depleted T cells, or PBMCs.

How the authors handled the data: Cell counts per sample came from amplifying reference gene primers. Only in-frame clones appear in the TCRdb table, and some are missing; sequencing was by immunoSEQ multiplex PCR. V, J and clone size were drawn from that table, and D and trimming were deduced from the DNA. The data contain about 140,000 clones, 65% to 80% of them singletons. The V gene's germline CDR1 is WNHNN and CDR2 SYGVQD (reference sequence). The CDR3 has 13 amino acids. With 0 bases clipped from V and 12 bases from J, the junction kept 2 bases outside the gene matches. With regard to this clone: This specimen includes other DNA sequences encoding the same CDR3.

The TCR was taken from a man aged 50 to 60 with acute or convalescent COVID-19. This chain links TRBV10-1 with TRBJ2-1; 10 nucleotides match TRBD1. The sample was peripheral blood. The CDR3, as DNA: TGCGCCAGCAGTGAGTCGGGGACAGGGGTGCAGTTCTTC. This codes for CASSESGTGVQFF.